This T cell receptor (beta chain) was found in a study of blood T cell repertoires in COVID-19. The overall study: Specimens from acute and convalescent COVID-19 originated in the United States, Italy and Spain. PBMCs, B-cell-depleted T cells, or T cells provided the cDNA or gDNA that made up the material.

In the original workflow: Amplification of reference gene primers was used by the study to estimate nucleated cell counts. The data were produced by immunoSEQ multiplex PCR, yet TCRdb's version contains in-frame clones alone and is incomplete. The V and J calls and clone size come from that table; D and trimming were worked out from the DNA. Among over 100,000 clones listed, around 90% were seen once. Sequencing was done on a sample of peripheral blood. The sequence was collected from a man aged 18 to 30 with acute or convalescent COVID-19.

CDR3 nucleotides: TGCGCCAGCAGCTTGGGGCAGGGGAATACTTATAATTCACCCCTCCACTTT. Protein: CASSLGQGNTYNSPLHF. The gene calls are TRBV5-1 and TRBJ1-6; TRBD1 might be the D (6 bases). V was clipped by 0 bases and J by 4 bases, with 14 bases between them. The CDR3 loop spans 17 amino acids. Germline V gene sequence: CDR1 SGHRS, CDR2 YFSETQ. Complete variable domain (other parts from reference TRBV5-1 and TRBJ1-6): KAGVTQTPRYLIKTRGQQVTLSCSPISGHRSVSWYQQTPGQGLQFLFEYFSETQRNKGNFPGRFSGRQFSNSRSEMNVSTLELGDSALYLCASSLGQGNTYNSPLHFGNGTRLTVT.